The sequence of this TCR beta chain was determined in a study of neurological immune-mediated disorders. In its sample, this clonotype was seen many times. Its antigen is currently unknown. The authors made cDNA by 5'RACE with 10-nucleotide random UMIs. The output of every sequencing run, over 180 million TCR-beta sequences, came from 15-18 subjects. TCRdb redid the calling of the 5' RACE reads with MiXCR, one entry per CDR3 protein. The sample holds about 59,000 distinct CDR3 sequences, roughly an eighth seen once. Regarding the study as a whole: The study found no CDR3 amino acid sequences shared by expanded clones across subjects, suggesting private repertoires in all groups.

The study built unsorted libraries from 2 million PBMCs kept at -80 C. V lost 4 bases and J lost 4, with 7 bases in between. CDR3 size: 13 residues. The germline V gene has CDR1 SGHNT and CDR2 YENEEA. The chain carries TRBV11-3 and TRBJ2-2; D perhaps matches TRBD1 (6 bases). Sequencing used PBMCs. This clonotype was sampled from a woman aged 60 to 75 with HTLV-1-associated myelopathy (HAM/TSP). The CDR3 DNA sequence: TGTGCCAGCAGCTCCAGGGGCACCGGGGAGCTGTTTTTT. This codes for CASSSRGTGELFF.